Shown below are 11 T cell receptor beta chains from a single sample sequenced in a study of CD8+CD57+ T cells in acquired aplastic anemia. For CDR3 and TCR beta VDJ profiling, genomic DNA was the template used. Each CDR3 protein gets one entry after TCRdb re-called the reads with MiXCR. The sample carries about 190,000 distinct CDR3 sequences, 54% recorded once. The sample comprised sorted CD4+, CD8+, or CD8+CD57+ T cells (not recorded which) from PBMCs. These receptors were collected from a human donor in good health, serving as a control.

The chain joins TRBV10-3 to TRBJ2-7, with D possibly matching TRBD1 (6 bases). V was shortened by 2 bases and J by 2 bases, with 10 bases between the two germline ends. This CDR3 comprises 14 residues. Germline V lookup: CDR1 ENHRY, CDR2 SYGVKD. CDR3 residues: CAISERGQTYEQYF. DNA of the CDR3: TGTGCCATCAGTGAGAGAGGACAGACCTACGAGCAGTACTTC.

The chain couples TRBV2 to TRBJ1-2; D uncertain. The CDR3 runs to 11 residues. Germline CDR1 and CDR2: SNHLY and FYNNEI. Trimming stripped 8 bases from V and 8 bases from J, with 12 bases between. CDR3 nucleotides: TGTGCCAGCCGACCACCCGAGGGCTACACCTTC. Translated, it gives CASRPPEGYTF.

The CDR3 nucleotides are TGCGCCAGCAGCCAAGGAGGACAGGGAGGCGGGGAGCTGTTTTTT. As protein: CASSQGGQGGGELFF. The chain is built from TRBV4-3 and TRBJ2-2; 8 bases are shared with TRBD1. The CDR3 loop spans 15 amino acids. V trimming: 1 base; J trimming: 7 bases; junction bases outside the gene matches: 5. Germline V lookup: CDR1 LGHNA, CDR2 YSLEER.

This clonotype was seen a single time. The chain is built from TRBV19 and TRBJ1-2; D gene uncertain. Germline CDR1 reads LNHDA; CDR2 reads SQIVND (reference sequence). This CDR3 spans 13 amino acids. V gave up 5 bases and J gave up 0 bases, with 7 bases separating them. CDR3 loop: CASSVGSNYGYTF. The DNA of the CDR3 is TGTGCCAGTAGTGTAGGCTCTAACTATGGCTACACCTTC.

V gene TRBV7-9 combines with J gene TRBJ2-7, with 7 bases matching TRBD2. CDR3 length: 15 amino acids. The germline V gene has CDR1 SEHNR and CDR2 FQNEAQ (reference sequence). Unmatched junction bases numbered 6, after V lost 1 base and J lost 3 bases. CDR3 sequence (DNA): TGTGCCAGCAGCTTAGATCAGGGCGGGAGCTACGAGCAGTACTTC. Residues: CASSLDQGGSYEQYF.

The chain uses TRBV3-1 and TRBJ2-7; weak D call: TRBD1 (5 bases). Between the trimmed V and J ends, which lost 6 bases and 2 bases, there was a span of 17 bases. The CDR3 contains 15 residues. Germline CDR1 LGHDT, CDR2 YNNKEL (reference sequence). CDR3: CASRNDTDTAYEQYF. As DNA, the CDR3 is TGTGCCAGCAGGAACGACACGGACACCGCCTACGAGCAGTACTTC.

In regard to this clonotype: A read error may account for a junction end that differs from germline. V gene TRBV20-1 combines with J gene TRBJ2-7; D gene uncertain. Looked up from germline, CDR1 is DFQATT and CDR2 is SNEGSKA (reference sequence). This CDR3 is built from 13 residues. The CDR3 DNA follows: TGCGGTGCTAGTCGGACGGACCTCGGGGAGCAGTACTTC. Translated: CGASRTDLGEQYF.

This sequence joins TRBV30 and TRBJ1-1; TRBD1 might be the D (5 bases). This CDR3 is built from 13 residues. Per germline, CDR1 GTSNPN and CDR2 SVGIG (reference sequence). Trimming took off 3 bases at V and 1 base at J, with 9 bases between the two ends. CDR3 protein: CAWSRDRNTEAFF. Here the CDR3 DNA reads TGTGCCTGGAGCAGGGATCGGAACACTGAAGCTTTCTTT. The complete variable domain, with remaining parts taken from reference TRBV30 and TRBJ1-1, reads SQTIHQWPATLVQPVGSPLSLECTVEGTSNPNLYWYRQAAGRGLQLLFYSVGIGQISSEVPQNLSASRPQDRQFILSSKKLLLSDSGFYLCAWSRDRNTEAFFGQGTRLTVV.

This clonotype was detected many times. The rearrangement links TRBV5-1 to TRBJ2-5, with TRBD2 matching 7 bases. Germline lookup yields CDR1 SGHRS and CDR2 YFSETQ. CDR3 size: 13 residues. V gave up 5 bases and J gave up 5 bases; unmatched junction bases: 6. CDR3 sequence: CASRVGGVETQYF. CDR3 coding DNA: TGCGCCAGCAGAGTTGGGGGGGTTGAGACCCAGTACTTC.

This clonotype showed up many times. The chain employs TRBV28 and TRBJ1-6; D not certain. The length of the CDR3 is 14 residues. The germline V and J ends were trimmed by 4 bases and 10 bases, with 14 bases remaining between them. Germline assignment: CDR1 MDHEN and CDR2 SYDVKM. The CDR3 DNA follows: TGTGCCAGCAGTTCAGACCCTTTGAGATCACCCCTCCACTTT. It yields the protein CASSSDPLRSPLHF.

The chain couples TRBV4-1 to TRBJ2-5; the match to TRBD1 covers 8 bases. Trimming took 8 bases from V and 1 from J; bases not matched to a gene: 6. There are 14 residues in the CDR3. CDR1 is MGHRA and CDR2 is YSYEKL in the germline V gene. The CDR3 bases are TGCGCCAGCCTAGGGACAGGACCCCAAGAGACCCAGTACTTC. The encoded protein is CASLGTGPQETQYF.